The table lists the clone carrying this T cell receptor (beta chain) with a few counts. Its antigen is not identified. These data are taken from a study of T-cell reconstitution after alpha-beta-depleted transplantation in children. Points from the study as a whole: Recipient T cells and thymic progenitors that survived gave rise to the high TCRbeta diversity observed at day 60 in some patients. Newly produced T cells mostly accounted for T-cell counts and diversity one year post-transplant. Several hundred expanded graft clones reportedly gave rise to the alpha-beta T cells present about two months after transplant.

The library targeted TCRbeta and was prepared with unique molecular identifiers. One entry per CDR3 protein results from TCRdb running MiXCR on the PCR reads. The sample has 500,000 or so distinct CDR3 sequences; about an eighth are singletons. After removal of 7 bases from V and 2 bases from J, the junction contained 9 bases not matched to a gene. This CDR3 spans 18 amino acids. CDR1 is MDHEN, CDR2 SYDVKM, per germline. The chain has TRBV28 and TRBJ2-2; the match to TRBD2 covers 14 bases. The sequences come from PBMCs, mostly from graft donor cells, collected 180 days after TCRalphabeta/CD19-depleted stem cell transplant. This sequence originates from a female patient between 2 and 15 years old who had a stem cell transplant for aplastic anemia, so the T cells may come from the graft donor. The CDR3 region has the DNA TGTGCCAGCATTCAAAGGACTAGCGGGAGGACCAACACCGGGGAGCTGTTTTTT. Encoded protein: CASIQRTSGRTNTGELFF.